This T cell receptor (beta chain) was obtained from a study of cytomegalovirus exposure and HLA in healthy donors. General study results and limits: In a later analysis, HLA-associated TCR beta chains were more clonally expanded than equally common others. Sequencing had likely introduced a cluster of highly shared sequence variants as an artifact. Associated with cytomegalovirus, according to the listing, were 150 to 200 TCR beta chains. Donors belonging to an Asian-associated ancestry cluster reportedly showed fewer N-insertions in productive TCRs than the roughly 670-donor mean, according to what a later analysis found.

This clone occurred a few times. The antigen is undetermined. CDR3 length: 21 amino acids. Germline CDR1 reads SGDLS; CDR2 reads YYNGEE. The V segment lost 0 bases and the J segment 0 bases; nucleotides outside the gene matches: 10. Use of 60 Vbeta and 13 Jbeta primers characterized the PCR. Profiled with immunoSEQ multiplex PCR; TCRdb holds only in-frame clones, not every one. The sample lists about 160,000 clones, approximately 80% occurring once. The chain recombines TRBV9 with TRBJ2-3; 16 bases are a match to TRBD2. The sequenced sample was PBMCs. The sequence derives from a male donor in good health and CMV-seronegative. The CDR3: CASSVGGVGGLAGGSTDTQYF. Written as DNA, the CDR3 is TGTGCCAGCAGCGTAGGAGGGGTCGGGGGACTAGCGGGAGGGAGCACAGATACGCAGTATTTT.